This T cell receptor beta chain was found in a study of blood T cells in healthy people across ages. Study context: Template switching captured about one barcoded beta molecule per two T cells.

Then a second PCR, running about 7 to 11 cycles, was carried out with a sample-barcoded 5' primer and a J-beta primer mix. TCRdb processed the 5' RACE reads anew with MiXCR; each CDR3 protein has one entry. The sample lists 600,000 to 650,000 distinct CDR3 sequences; roughly 58% were seen once. Findings and caveats of the study: There was a strong correlation between TCR beta diversity and naive T cell percentage. Unsorted PBMCs blocked a conclusive comparison of naive and antigen-experienced cells.

Germline V gene data show CDR1 as SGHAT and CDR2 as FQNNGV. The CDR3 spans 13 residues. Trimming pared 0 bases from V and 10 bases from J, leaving 12 bases between. This clonotype was observed once. Its antigen is still unknown. The source of this sequence is a man in his 60s in good health. The sample was blood. The chain employs TRBV11-2 and TRBJ1-1, with D tentatively TRBD1 (5 bases). The DNA of the CDR3 is TGTGCCAGCAGCTTAGAGGCGGGGCTCGGAGCTTTCTTT. Protein sequence: CASSLEAGLGAFF.